This T cell receptor beta chain was captured by sequencing in a study of T cells in Graves' hyperthyroidism and ophthalmopathy. Overall study context: Peripheral blood was obtained at initial diagnosis, preceding any treatment.

The CDR3 extends over 15 amino acids. V shed 2 bases, J shed 8 bases, and the junction held 8 bases outside the gene matches. Germline V CDR1 and CDR2: PRHDT, FYEKMQ (reference sequence). This clonotype was observed many times. The target antigen is unknown. The CDR3 regions of TCR beta were amplified from RNA transcripts. During a first-round RT-PCR of the TCR CDR3, the HTBI primer set was used. TCRdb passed the multiplex PCR reads through MiXCR, listing each CDR3 protein once. The repertoire holds 300,000 or so distinct CDR3 sequences, with 21% as singletons. The PBMCs were sourced from fresh peripheral blood (about 10 ml). Study-level points and caveats: Model-based prediction identified ophthalmopathy a median roughly six months prior to its onset.

This TCR was sampled from a woman aged 45 to 65 with Graves' hyperthyroidism. The rearrangement links TRBV13 to TRBJ2-1, with TRBD2 matching 8 bases. Input material: blood. The CDR3 sequence: CASSLIAGSWDEQFF. CDR3 in DNA: TGTGCCAGCAGCTTAATAGCGGGGAGTTGGGATGAGCAGTTCTTC.